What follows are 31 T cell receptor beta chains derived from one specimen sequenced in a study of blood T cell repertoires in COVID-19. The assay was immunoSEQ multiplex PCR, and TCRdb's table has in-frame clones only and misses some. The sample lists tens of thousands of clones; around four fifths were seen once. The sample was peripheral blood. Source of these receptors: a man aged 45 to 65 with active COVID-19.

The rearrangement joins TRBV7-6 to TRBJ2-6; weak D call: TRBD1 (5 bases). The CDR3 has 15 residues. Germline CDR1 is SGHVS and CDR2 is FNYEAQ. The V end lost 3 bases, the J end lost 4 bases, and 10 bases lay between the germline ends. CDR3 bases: TGTGCCAGCAGCTTTGGACATGCAGGGGCCAACGTCCTGACTTTC. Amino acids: CASSFGHAGANVLTF.

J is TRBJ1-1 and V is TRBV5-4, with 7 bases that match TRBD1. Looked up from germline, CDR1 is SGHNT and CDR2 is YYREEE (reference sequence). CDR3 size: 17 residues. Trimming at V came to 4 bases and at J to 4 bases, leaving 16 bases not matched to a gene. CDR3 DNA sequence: TGTGCCAGCAGCCGTGGGGGGCCAGGGGGTCCGAGCACTGAAGCTTTCTTT. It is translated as CASSRGGPGGPSTEAFF.

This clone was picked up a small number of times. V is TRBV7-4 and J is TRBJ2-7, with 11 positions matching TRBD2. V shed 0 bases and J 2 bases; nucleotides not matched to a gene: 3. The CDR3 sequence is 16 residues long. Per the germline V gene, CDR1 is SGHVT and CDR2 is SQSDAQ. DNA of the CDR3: TGTGCCAGCAGCTTAGCGGGGACTAGCGGAACCTACGAGCAGTACTTC. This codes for CASSLAGTSGTYEQYF. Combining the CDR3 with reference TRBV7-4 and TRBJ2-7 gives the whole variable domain GAGVSQSPRYKVAKRGRDVALRCDSISGHVTLYWYRQTLGQGSEVLTYSQSDAQRDKSGRPSGRFSAERPERSVSTLKIQRTEQGDSAVYLCASSLAGTSGTYEQYFGPGTRLTVT.

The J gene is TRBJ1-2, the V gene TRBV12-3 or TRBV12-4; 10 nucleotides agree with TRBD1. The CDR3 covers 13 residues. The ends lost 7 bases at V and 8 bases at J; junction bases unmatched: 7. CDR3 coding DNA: TGTGCCAGCAACCGGGACAGGGGTTCGGGCTACACCTTC. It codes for CASNRDRGSGYTF.

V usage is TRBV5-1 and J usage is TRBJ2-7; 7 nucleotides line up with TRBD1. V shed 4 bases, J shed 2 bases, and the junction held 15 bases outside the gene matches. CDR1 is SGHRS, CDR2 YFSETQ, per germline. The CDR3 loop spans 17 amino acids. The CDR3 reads CASSLYAGTANPYEQYF. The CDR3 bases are TGCGCCAGCAGCCTGTATGCCGGGACAGCCAATCCCTACGAGCAGTACTTC.

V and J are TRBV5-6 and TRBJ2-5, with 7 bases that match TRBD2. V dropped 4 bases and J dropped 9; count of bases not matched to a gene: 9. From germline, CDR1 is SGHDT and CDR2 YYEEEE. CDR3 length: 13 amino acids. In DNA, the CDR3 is TGTGCCAGCAGCCCGGGGGGTCCTGGGCCCCAGTACTTC. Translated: CASSPGGPGPQYF. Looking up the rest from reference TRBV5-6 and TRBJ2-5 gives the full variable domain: DAGVTQSPTHLIKTRGQQVTLRCSPKSGHDTVSWYQQALGQGPQFIFQYYEEEERQRGNFPDRFSGHQFPNYSSELNVNALLLGDSALYLCASSPGGPGPQYFGPGTRLLVL.

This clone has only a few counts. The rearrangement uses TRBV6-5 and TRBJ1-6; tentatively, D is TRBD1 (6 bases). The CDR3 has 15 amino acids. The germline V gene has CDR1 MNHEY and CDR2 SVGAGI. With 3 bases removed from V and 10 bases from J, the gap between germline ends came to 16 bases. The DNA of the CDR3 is TGTGCCAGCAGTTATTCTTTTTCAGGGGTCTCACCCCTCCACTTT. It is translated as CASSYSFSGVSPLHF.

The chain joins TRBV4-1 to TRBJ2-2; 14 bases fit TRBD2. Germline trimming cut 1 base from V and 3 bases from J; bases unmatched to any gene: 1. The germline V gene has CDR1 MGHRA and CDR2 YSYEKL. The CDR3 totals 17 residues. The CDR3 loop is CASSQGTSGGYTGELFF. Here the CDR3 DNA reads TGCGCCAGCAGCCAAGGGACTAGCGGGGGGTACACCGGGGAGCTGTTTTTT.

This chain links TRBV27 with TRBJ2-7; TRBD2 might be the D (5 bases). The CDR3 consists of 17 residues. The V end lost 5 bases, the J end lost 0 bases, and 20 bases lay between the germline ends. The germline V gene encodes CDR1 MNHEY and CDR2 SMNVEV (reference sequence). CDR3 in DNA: TGTGCCAGCAGTCCCCCCCCGAGGAGGCTATCCTCCTACGAGCAGTACTTC. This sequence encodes CASSPPPRRLSSYEQYF.

Here the CDR3 DNA reads TGTGCCAGCAGTTACCGGGACAGGGGCCTCTCGACCCAGCATTTT. Amino acids: CASSYRDRGLSTQHF. V usage is TRBV28 and J usage is TRBJ1-5, with 10 positions matching TRBD1. Germline V gene lookup returns CDR1 MDHEN and CDR2 SYDVKM. V was pared by 4 bases and J by 11 bases, with 11 bases of the junction left unmatched. The CDR3 contains 15 residues.

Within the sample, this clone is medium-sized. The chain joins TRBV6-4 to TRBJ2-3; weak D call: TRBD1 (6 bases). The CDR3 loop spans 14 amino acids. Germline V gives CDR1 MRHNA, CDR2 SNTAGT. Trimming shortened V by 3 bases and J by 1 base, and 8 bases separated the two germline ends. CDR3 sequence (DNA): TGTGCCAGCAGTGAGAAGGGGGGCACAGATACGCAGTATTTT. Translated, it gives CASSEKGGTDTQYF.

The CDR3 nucleotides read TGTGCCAGCAGTTACCCGGCGGGACTAGAGGGCCCCGGGGAGCTGTTTTTT. Translated, it gives CASSYPAGLEGPGELFF. The rearrangement links TRBV7-6 to TRBJ2-2; TRBD2 aligns across 8 bases. Trimming cost V 6 bases and J 6 bases; bases outside gene matches: 15. The CDR3 spans 17 residues. The germline V gene has CDR1 SGHVS and CDR2 FNYEAQ.

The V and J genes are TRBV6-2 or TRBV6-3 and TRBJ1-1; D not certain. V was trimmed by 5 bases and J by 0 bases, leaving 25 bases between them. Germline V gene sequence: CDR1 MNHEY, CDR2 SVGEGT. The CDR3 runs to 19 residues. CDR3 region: CASSDGLRLLPRMNTEAFF. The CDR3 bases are TGTGCCAGCAGTGATGGTCTGAGATTGCTCCCGAGAATGAACACTGAAGCTTTCTTT.

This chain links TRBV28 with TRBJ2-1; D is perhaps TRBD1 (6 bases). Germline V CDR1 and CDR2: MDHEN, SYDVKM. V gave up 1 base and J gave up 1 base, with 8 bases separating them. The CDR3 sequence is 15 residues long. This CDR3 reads CASSLSGHSYNEQFF. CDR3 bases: TGTGCCAGCAGTTTATCGGGACATTCCTACAATGAGCAGTTCTTC. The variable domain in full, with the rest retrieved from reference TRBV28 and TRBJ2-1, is DVKVTQSSRYLVKRTGEKVFLECVQDMDHENMFWYRQDPGLGLRLIYFSYDVKMKEKGDIPEGYSVSREKKERFSLILESASTNQTSMYLCASSLSGHSYNEQFFGPGTRLTVL.

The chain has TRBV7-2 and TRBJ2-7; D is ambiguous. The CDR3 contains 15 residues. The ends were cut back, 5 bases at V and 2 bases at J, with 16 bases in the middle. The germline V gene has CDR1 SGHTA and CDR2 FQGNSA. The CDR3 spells CASSLRSEKAYEQYF. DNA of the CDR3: TGTGCCAGCAGCCTCCGAAGCGAAAAAGCCTACGAGCAGTACTTC.

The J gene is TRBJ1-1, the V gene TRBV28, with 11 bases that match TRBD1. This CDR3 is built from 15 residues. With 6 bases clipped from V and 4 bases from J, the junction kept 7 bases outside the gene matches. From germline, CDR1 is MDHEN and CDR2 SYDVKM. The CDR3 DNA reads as TGTGCCAGCAGCCGGACAGGGGGCCAAGGCACTGAAGCTTTCTTT. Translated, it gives CASSRTGGQGTEAFF.

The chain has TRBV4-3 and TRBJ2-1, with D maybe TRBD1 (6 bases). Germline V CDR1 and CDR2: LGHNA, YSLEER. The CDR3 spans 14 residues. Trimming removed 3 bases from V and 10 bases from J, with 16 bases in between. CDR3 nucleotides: TGCGCCAGCAGCCAGACGGGACACCGTTTGGAGCAGTTCTTC. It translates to CASSQTGHRLEQFF.

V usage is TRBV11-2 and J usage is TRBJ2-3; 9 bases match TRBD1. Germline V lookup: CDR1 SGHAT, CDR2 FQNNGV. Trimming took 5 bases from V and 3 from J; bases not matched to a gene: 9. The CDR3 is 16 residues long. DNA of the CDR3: TGTGCCAGCAGCCCGCTCCGGGACAGGGTAACAGATACGCAGTATTTT. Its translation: CASSPLRDRVTDTQYF.

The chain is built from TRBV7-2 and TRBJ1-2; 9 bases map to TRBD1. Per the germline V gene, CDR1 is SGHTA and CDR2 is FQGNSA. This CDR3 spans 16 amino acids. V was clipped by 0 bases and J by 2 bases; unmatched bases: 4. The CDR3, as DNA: TGTGCCAGCAGCTTAGCACAGGGGGCCCGCAACTATGGCTACACCTTC. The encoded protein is CASSLAQGARNYGYTF.

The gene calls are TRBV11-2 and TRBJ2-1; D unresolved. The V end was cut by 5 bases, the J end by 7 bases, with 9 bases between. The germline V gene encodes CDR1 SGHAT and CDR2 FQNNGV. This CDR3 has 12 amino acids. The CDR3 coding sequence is TGTGCCAGCAGCCCTTCTATGAATGAGCAGTTCTTC. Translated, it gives CASSPSMNEQFF.

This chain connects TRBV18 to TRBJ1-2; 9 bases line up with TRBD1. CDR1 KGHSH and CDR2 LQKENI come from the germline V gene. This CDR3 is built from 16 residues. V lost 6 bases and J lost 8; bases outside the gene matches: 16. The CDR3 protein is CASSNRGQGPGGGYTF. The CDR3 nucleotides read TGTGCCAGCTCCAATCGAGGACAGGGGCCTGGAGGGGGCTACACCTTC.

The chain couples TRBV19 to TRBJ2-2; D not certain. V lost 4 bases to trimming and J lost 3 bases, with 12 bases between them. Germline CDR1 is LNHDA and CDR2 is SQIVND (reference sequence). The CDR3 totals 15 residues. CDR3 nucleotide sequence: TGTGCCAGTAGTAGCCCGACAATGCACACCGGGGAGCTGTTTTTT. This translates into CASSSPTMHTGELFF.

The CDR3 bases are TGTGCCAGCAGTACGAGACTAGCGGGAGTTTTTCGCGCCCTCGAGCAGTACTTC. This translates into CASSTRLAGVFRALEQYF. The chain combines TRBV6-2 or TRBV6-3 with TRBJ2-7; the match to TRBD2 covers 12 bases. In germline, CDR1 is MNHEY, CDR2 SVGEGT. Trimming cost V 5 bases and J 6 bases; bases outside gene matches: 17. The CDR3 length is 18 residues.

The DNA for the CDR3 is TGCGCCAGCAGCCACCTTAGCGGGGGGGCCGCCGGGGAGCTGTTTTTT. Amino acid sequence: CASSHLSGGAAGELFF. The genes are TRBV4-1 and TRBJ2-2, with TRBD2 matching 11 bases. Germline-derived CDR1 and CDR2 are MGHRA and YSYEKL. The CDR3 has 16 amino acids. V lost 3 bases and J lost 6; bases outside the gene matches: 6.

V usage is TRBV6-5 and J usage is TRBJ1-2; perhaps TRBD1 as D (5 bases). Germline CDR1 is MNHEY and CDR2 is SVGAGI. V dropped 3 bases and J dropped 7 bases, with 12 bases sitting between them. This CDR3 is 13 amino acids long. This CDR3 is CASSYVVGGGYTF. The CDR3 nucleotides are TGTGCCAGCAGTTATGTTGTGGGGGGTGGCTACACCTTC.

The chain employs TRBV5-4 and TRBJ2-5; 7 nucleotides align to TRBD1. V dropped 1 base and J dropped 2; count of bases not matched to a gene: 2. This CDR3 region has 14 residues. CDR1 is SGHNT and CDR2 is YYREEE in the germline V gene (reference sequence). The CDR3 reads CASSLPGQQETQYF. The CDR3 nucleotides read TGTGCCAGCAGCTTGCCGGGACAGCAAGAGACCCAGTACTTC.

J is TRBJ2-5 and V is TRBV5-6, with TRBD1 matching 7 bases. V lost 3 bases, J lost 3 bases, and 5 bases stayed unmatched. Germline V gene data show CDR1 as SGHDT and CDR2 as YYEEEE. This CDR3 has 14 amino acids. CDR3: CASSYGDREETQYF. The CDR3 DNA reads TGTGCCAGCAGCTACGGCGACAGGGAAGAGACCCAGTACTTC.

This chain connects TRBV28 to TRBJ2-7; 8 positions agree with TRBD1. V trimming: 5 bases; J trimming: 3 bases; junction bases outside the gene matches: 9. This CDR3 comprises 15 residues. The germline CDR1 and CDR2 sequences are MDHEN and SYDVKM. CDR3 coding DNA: TGTGCCAGCAGTGCCAGGACAGGGTTAGTCTACGAGCAGTACTTC. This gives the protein CASSARTGLVYEQYF.

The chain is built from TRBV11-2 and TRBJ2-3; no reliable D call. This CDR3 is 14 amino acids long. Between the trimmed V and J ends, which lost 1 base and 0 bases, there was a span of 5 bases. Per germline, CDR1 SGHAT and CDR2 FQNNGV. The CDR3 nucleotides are TGTGCCAGCAGCTTAGCGAGGAGCACAGATACGCAGTATTTT. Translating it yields CASSLARSTDTQYF.

CDR3 in amino acids: CASSPQRGGLAQETQYF. CDR3 DNA: TGTGCCAGCAGCCCCCAACGTGGCGGTTTGGCCCAAGAGACCCAGTACTTC. J is TRBJ2-5 and V is TRBV5-6; D is ambiguous. The CDR3 is 17 residues long. Germline assignment: CDR1 SGHDT and CDR2 YYEEEE. V lost 4 bases to trimming and J lost 1 base, with 20 bases between them.

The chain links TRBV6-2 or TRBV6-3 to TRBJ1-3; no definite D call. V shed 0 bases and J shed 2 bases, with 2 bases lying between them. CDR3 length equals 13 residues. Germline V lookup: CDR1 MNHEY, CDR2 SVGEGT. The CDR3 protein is CASSYSTGNTIYF. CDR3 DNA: TGTGCCAGCAGTTACTCCACTGGAAACACCATATATTTT.